The sequence of this T cell receptor (beta chain) was determined in a study of breast tumors, draining lymph nodes, adjacent tissues. This clonotype was observed a handful of times. Its target is unknown. Since a much larger clone is just one base distant, this may be a read error. TCRdb re-derived calls from the multiplex PCR reads in MiXCR, one entry per CDR3 protein. The repertoire consists of about 180,000 distinct CDR3 sequences, with roughly 30% occurring once and the leading ten covering about 4%. Breast cancer patients provided tissue from their axillary draining lymph nodes. Study-wide findings and caveats: Tumor and nontumor repertoires were significantly more similar in luminal-like than in basal-like breast cancer. That most tumor T cells come from lymph nodes remained unproven.

Germline CDR1 reads KGHDR; CDR2 reads SFDVKD. CDR3 size: 12 residues. The sequenced sample was axillary lymph node tissue. The TCR originated in a female donor with breast cancer. Some clones in this sample may be carry-over from other donors' samples. This chain uses TRBV24-1 with TRBJ2-5, with a possible D match to TRBD1 (6 bases). The CDR3 region has the DNA TGTGCCACCGGTGATGGGGGCATGGCCCAGTACTTC. Translating it yields CATGDGGMAQYF.